The present TCR beta chain was sequenced within a study of regulatory T cells in long-lasting Graves disease. Study results and limitations: Among samples with persistent disease, TRBV28, TRBJ1-2 and TRBJ2-5 were favored. The study examined only peripheral blood, not thyroid tissue.

Germline loops: CDR1 GTSNPN, CDR2 SVGIG (reference sequence). The CDR3 has 13 residues. CDR3 regions were amplified by Arm-PCR using iRepertoire HTBI primers to build TCR beta libraries. TCRdb passed the multiplex PCR reads through MiXCR, listing each CDR3 protein once. The sample includes hundreds of thousands of distinct CDR3 sequences, 16% of them seen just once. Regarding this clonotype: Its target is unknown. A much larger clone lies a single base off, so this may be a read error.

Stated time point: newly diagnosed GD, antithyroid drugs for less than 3 months. Generation of the TCR library employed RNA extracted from PBMCs. Separately, the same data were catalogued under a study of T cells in Graves' hyperthyroidism and ophthalmopathy. That publication notes: Patients were excluded because of uncontrolled infection, other autoimmune disease, pregnancy or lactation.

The sequence derives from a man in his forties with Graves disease. The chain uses TRBV30 and TRBJ1-5; D possibly corresponds to TRBD1 (5 bases). The sample consisted of peripheral blood mononuclear cells (PBMCs), taken at new diagnosis, from a patient treated with antithyroid drugs. The CDR3 sequence: CTWGRDGNQLQHF. DNA of the CDR3: TGTACCTGGGGCCGGGACGGAAATCAGCTCCAGCATTTT.